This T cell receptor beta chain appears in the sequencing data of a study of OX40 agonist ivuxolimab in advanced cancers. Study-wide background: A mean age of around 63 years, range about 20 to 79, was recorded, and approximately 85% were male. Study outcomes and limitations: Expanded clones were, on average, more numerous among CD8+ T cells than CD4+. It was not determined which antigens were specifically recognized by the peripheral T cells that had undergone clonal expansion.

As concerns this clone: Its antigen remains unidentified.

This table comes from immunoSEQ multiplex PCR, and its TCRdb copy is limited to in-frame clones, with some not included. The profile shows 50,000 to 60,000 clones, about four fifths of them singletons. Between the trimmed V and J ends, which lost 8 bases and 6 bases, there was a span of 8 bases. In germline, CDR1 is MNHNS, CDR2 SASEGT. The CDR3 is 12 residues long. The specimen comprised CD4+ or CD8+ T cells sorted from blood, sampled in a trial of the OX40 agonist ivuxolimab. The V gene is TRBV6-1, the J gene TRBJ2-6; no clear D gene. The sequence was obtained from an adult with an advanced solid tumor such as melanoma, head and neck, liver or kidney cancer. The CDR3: CASFVEANVLTF. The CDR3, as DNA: TGTGCCAGCTTTGTGGAGGCCAACGTCCTGACTTTC.